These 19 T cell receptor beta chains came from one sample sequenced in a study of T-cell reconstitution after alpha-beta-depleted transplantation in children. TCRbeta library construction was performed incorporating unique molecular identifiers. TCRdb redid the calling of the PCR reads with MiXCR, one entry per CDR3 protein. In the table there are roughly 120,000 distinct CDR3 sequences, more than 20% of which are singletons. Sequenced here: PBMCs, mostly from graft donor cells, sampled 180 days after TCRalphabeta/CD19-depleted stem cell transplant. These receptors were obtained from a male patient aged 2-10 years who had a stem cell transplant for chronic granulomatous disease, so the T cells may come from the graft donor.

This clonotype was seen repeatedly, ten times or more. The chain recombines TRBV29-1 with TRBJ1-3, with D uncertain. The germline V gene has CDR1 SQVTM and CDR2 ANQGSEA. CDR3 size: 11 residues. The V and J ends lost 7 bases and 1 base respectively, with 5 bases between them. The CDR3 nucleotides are TGCAGCGGAGTTTCTGGAAACACCATATATTTT. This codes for CSGVSGNTIYF.

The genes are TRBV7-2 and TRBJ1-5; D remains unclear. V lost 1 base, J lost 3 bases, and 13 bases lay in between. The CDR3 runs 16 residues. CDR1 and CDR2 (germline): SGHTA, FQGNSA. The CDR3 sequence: CASSLVGVIDNQPQHF. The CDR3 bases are TGTGCCAGCAGCTTAGTTGGGGTAATTGACAATCAGCCCCAGCATTTT.

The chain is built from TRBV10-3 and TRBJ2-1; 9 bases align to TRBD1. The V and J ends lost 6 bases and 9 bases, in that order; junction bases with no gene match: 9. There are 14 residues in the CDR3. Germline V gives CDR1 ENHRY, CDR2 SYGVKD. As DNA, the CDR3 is TGTGCCATCAGGGGGACAGGGAAAGAGGGTGAGCAGTTCTTC. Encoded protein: CAIRGTGKEGEQFF.

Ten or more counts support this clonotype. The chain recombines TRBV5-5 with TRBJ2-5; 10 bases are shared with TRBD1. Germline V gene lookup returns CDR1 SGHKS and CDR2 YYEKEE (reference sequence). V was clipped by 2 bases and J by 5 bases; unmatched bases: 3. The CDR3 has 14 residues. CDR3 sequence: CASSLRQGAETQYF. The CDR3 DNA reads TGTGCCAGCAGCTTACGACAGGGGGCTGAGACCCAGTACTTC.

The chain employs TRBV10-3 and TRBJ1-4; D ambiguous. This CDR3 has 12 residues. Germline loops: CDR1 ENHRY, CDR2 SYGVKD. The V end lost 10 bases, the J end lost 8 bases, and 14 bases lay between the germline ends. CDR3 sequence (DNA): TGTGCCACTCGGAGCTCGGGGGAAAAACTGTTTTTT. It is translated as CATRSSGEKLFF.

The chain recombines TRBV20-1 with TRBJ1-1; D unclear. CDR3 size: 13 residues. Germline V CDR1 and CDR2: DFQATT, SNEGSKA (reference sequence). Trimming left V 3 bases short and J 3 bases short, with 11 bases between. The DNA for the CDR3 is TGCAGTGCTAGTCGGGGATGGGACACTGAAGCTTTCTTT. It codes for CSASRGWDTEAFF.

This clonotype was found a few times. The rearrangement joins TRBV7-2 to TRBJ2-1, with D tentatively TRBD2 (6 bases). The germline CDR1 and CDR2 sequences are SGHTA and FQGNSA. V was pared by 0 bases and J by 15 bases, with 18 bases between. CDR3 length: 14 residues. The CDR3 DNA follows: TGTGCCAGCAGCTTAGCCCCGGTCAGAATCGGGGGGTTCTTC. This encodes CASSLAPVRIGGFF.

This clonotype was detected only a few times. The CDR3 nucleotides are TGCAGTGCTAGATCCCGTAGGGGCCAAGAGACCCAGTACTTC. It yields the protein CSARSRRGQETQYF. V usage is TRBV20-1 and J usage is TRBJ2-5; D is possibly TRBD1 (5 bases). This CDR3 has 14 residues. CDR1 is DFQATT, CDR2 SNEGSKA, per germline (reference sequence). Trimming cost V 2 bases and J 1 base, with 11 bases left between them.

CDR3 sequence reads: CATETSGVRSYEQYF. As DNA, the CDR3 is TGCGCCACCGAAACTAGCGGGGTCCGCTCCTACGAGCAGTACTTC. The chain links TRBV10-2 to TRBJ2-7; 10 bases match TRBD2. There are 15 residues in the CDR3. Per germline, CDR1 WSHSY and CDR2 SAAADI. Unmatched junction bases numbered 9, after V lost 10 bases and J lost 0 bases.

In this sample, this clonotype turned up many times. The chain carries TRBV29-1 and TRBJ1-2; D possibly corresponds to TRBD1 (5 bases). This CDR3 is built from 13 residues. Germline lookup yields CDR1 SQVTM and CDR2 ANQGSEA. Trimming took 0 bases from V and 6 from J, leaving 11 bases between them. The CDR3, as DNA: TGCAGCGTTGAAGAGGGCAGGGTTCATGGCTACACCTTC. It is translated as CSVEEGRVHGYTF.

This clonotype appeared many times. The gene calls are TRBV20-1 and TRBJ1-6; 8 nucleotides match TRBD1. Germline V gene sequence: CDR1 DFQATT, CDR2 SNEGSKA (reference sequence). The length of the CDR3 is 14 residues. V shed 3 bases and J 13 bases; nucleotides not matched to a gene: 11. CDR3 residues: CSASRTGGSRPLHF. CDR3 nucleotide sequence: TGCAGTGCTAGCCGAACAGGGGGTAGCAGGCCCCTCCACTTT.

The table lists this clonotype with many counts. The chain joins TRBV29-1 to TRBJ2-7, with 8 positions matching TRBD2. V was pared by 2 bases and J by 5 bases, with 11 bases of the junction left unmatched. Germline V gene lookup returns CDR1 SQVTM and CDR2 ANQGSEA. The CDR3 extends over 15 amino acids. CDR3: CSVELPTSVRHEQYF. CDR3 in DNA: TGCAGCGTTGAACTCCCGACTAGCGTCAGGCACGAGCAGTACTTC.

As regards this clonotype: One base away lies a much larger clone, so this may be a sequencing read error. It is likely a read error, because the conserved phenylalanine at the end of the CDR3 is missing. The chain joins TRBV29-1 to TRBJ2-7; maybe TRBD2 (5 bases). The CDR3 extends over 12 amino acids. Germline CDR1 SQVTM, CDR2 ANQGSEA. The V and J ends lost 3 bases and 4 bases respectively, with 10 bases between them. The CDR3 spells CSVERLPYEQYI. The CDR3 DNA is TGCAGCGTTGAGCGACTACCTTACGAGCAGTACATC.

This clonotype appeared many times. The CDR3 DNA reads TGTGCCAGCAGCCTACTAAACTACTACAATGAGCAGTTCTTC. Encoded protein: CASSLLNYYNEQFF. The J gene is TRBJ2-1, the V gene TRBV5-6, with D uncertain. V lost 4 bases to trimming and J lost 3 bases, with 11 bases between them. The CDR3 contains 14 residues. Germline CDR1 reads SGHDT; CDR2 reads YYEEEE.

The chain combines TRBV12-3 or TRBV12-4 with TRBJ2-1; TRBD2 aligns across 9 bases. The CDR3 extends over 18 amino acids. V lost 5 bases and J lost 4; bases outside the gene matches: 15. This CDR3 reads CASSPYRRGLAGYNEQFF. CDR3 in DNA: TGTGCCAGCAGTCCTTACCGCCGTGGGCTAGCGGGGTACAATGAGCAGTTCTTC.

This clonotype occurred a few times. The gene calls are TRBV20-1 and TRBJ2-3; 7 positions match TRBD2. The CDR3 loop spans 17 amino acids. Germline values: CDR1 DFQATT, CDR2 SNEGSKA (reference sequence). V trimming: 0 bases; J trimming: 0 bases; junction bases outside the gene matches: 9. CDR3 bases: TGCAGTGCTAGAGATCTCTTGAGCGGGGTTAGCACAGATACGCAGTATTTT. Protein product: CSARDLLSGVSTDTQYF.

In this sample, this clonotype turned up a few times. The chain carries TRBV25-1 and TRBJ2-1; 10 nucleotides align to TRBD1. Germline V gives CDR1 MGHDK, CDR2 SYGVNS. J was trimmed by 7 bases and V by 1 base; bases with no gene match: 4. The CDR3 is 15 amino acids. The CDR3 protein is CASSESGTGANEQFF. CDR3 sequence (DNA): TGTGCCAGCAGTGAATCCGGGACAGGGGCAAATGAGCAGTTCTTC.

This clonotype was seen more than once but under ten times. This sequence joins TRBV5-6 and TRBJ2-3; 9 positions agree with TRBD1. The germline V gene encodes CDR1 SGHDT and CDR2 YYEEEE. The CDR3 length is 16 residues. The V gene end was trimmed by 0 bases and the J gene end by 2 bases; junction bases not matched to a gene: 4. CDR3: CASSLAGTGITDTQYF. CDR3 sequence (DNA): TGTGCCAGCAGCTTGGCCGGGACAGGGATCACAGATACGCAGTATTTT.

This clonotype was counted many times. The CDR3 spells CASSPTVENVLTF. CDR3 DNA: TGTGCCAGCAGCCCCACGGTCGAGAACGTCCTGACTTTC. The J gene is TRBJ2-6, the V gene TRBV7-2, with D unclear. Between the trimmed V and J ends, which lost 5 bases and 10 bases, there was a span of 12 bases. The length of the CDR3 is 13 residues. Germline V gene sequence: CDR1 SGHTA, CDR2 FQGNSA.